One sample yielded the 30 T cell receptor beta chains listed below, sequenced in a study of blood T cell repertoires in COVID-19. The repertoire was sequenced with immunoSEQ multiplex PCR; TCRdb's copy has only in-frame clones and lacks some. Among about 150,000 clones, less than 90% were seen once, and the ten largest hold roughly 2.2%. Sequenced input: peripheral blood. These receptors came from a woman between 65 and 79 years old with acute or convalescent COVID-19.

This clone was seen a handful of times. The chain combines TRBV5-1 with TRBJ2-7, with a weak D call TRBD1 (7 bases). The germline gives CDR1 SGHRS, CDR2 YFSETQ. The CDR3 runs to 17 residues. V gave up 2 bases and J gave up 0 bases, with 18 bases separating them. CDR3 loop: CASSFEAGQSFSYEQYV. The CDR3 coding sequence is TGCGCCAGCAGCTTTGAGGCGGGACAGTCGTTCTCCTACGAGCAGTACGTC.

The V gene is TRBV19, the J gene TRBJ1-6, with D possibly TRBD1 on 5 matching bases. Germline-derived CDR1 and CDR2 are LNHDA and SQIVND (reference sequence). This CDR3 comprises 13 residues. V lost 6 bases, J lost 8 bases, and 11 bases lay in between. The CDR3 DNA sequence: TGTGCCAGTAGGCAGGGTCTATATTCACCCCTCCACTTT. The encoded protein is CASRQGLYSPLHF.

This clone has a single count. The chain recombines TRBV6-5 with TRBJ1-5; D ambiguous. V dropped 6 bases and J dropped 12 bases, with 9 bases sitting between them. The germline V gene has CDR1 MNHEY and CDR2 SVGAGI. The CDR3 is made up of 10 amino acids. CDR3 coding DNA: TGTGCCAGCAGCGGCGGGCGCCAGCATTTT. Its translation: CASSGGRQHF.

The chain links TRBV27 to TRBJ1-2; D might be TRBD1 (6 bases). The CDR3 runs 16 residues. V was pared by 0 bases and J by 4 bases, with 15 bases between. Germline assignment: CDR1 MNHEY and CDR2 SMNVEV (reference sequence). The CDR3 sequence is CASSLSRGGHGYGYTF. As DNA, the CDR3 is TGTGCCAGCAGTTTATCGAGGGGGGGGCACGGCTATGGCTACACCTTC.

This chain uses TRBV21-1 with TRBJ1-3; TRBD1 was called by the table and not checked on the DNA. TRBV21-1 is a recognized pseudogene. The CDR3 extends over 16 amino acids. The CDR3 sequence: CASSKFWDTSGNTIYF. Here the CDR3 DNA reads TGTGCCAGCAGCAAATTTTGGGACACCTCTGGAAACACCATATATTTT.

V gene TRBV6-5 combines with J gene TRBJ2-7, with a tentative D call TRBD1 (6 bases). CDR3 length: 15 amino acids. V was pared by 6 bases and J by 7 bases, with 22 bases between. In germline, CDR1 is MNHEY, CDR2 SVGAGI. CDR3 nucleotides: TGTGCCAGCAGGATTACAGGGTCGTACGTGGGGGAGCAGTACTTC. The encoded protein is CASRITGSYVGEQYF.

V and J are TRBV7-9 and TRBJ2-1; 8 bases line up with TRBD1. The CDR3 totals 15 residues. Trimming at V came to 6 bases and at J to 2 bases, leaving 6 bases not matched to a gene. The germline CDR1 and CDR2 sequences are SEHNR and FQNEAQ (reference sequence). DNA of the CDR3: TGTGCCAGCAGTTTCGGACAGGGAGCCTACAATGAGCAGTTCTTC. Translation: CASSFGQGAYNEQFF.

The gene calls are TRBV7-2 and TRBJ2-3; weak D call: TRBD2 (6 bases). CDR1 is SGHTA, CDR2 FQGNSA, per germline. Trimming pared 5 bases from V and 4 bases from J, leaving 10 bases between. The CDR3 runs to 13 residues. CDR3 sequence: CASSQLAADTQYF. CDR3 sequence (DNA): TGTGCCAGCAGCCAACTAGCAGCAGATACGCAGTATTTT.

Written as DNA, the CDR3 is TGTGCCAGTAGTACCGACAGGGGATACACTGAAGCTTTCTTT. Its translation: CASSTDRGYTEAFF. The rearrangement links TRBV19 to TRBJ1-1; 8 bases map to TRBD1. In germline, CDR1 is LNHDA, CDR2 SQIVND (reference sequence). J gave up 3 bases and V 4 bases, and 4 bases lay outside the gene matches. This CDR3 has 14 residues.

V and J are TRBV10-1 and TRBJ2-3; TRBD2 agrees at 9 bases. CDR1 and CDR2 from the germline V gene are WNHNN and SYGVQD (reference sequence). This CDR3 region has 15 residues. Trimming cost V 8 bases and J 7 bases; bases outside gene matches: 13. The CDR3 coding sequence is TGCGCCAGCGGGGACCACGGGACTAGCCTAAATACGCAGTATTTT. The encoded protein is CASGDHGTSLNTQYF.

This chain connects TRBV29-1 to TRBJ1-4, with a tentative D call TRBD1 (5 bases). CDR1 and CDR2 (germline): SQVTM, ANQGSEA. Trimming cost V 0 bases and J 10 bases, with 21 bases left between them. There are 16 residues in the CDR3. The CDR3 sequence is CSVEELSGPYGGKLFF. The CDR3 nucleotides read TGCAGCGTTGAAGAACTATCGGGGCCTTACGGGGGAAAACTGTTTTTT.

The rearrangement joins TRBV19 to TRBJ2-7; no firm D call. Per germline, CDR1 LNHDA and CDR2 SQIVND (reference sequence). This CDR3 has 13 amino acids. Deletions cut 3 bases from V and 4 bases from J, with 10 bases between. The CDR3 nucleotides are TGTGCCAGTAGTATTACGGGTAGATACGAGCAGTACTTC. This codes for CASSITGRYEQYF.

This clone came up once. The chain combines TRBV5-5 with TRBJ2-7; 11 bases align to TRBD2. J gave up 0 bases and V 5 bases, and 4 bases lay outside the gene matches. CDR3 length equals 15 residues. Germline V gene sequence: CDR1 SGHKS, CDR2 YYEKEE (reference sequence). As DNA, the CDR3 is TGTGCCAGCAGGGCTAGCGGGGGGAACTCCTACGAGCAGTACTTC. Encoded protein: CASRASGGNSYEQYF.

The CDR3 DNA sequence: TGTGCCAGCAGCTCCAGGAGGGCTGTTGAAAAACTGTTTTTT. It specifies CASSSRRAVEKLFF. V and J are TRBV11-2 and TRBJ1-4; D unresolved. Germline loops: CDR1 SGHAT, CDR2 FQNNGV. The CDR3 length is 14 residues. The V end was cut by 4 bases, the J end by 7 bases, with 13 bases between. The variable domain in full, with the rest retrieved from reference TRBV11-2 and TRBJ1-4, is EAGVAQSPRYKIIEKRQSVAFWCNPISGHATLYWYQQILGQGPKLLIQFQNNGVVDDSQLPKDRFSAERLKGVDSTLKIQPAKLEDSAVYLCASSSRRAVEKLFFGSGTQLSVL.

V usage is TRBV7-2 and J usage is TRBJ2-7, with a possible D match to TRBD1 (5 bases). Trimming took 4 bases from V and 5 from J, leaving 18 bases between them. This CDR3 region has 15 residues. Germline lookup yields CDR1 SGHTA and CDR2 FQGNSA. This CDR3 reads CASSSRQGPLHEQYV. CDR3 bases: TGTGCCAGCAGCTCCCGCCAGGGTCCCCTCCACGAGCAGTACGTC.

The gene calls are TRBV20-1 and TRBJ2-1; 7 bases map to TRBD1. Looked up from germline, CDR1 is DFQATT and CDR2 is SNEGSKA (reference sequence). The CDR3 length is 11 residues. Trimming at V came to 7 bases and at J to 12 bases, leaving 9 bases not matched to a gene. The CDR3 is CSVPTGPPQFF. The DNA of the CDR3 is TGCAGTGTTCCGACAGGGCCCCCGCAGTTCTTC.

This clone was picked up a small number of times. The V gene is TRBV29-1, the J gene TRBJ1-2, with TRBD1 matching over 7 bases. The CDR3 sequence is 13 residues long. V lost 0 bases to trimming and J lost 8 bases; unmatched junction nucleotides: 6. Germline-derived CDR1 and CDR2 are SQVTM and ANQGSEA. The CDR3 spells CSVEEDRSTGYTF. The CDR3 nucleotides are TGCAGCGTTGAAGAGGACAGGTCGACAGGCTACACCTTC.

The V and J genes are TRBV10-3 and TRBJ1-2; 8 bases line up with TRBD1. The J segment lost 8 bases and the V segment lost 6 bases, leaving 14 bases of the junction unmatched. The CDR3 length is 15 residues. Germline V CDR1 and CDR2: ENHRY, SYGVKD. CDR3 DNA: TGTGCCATCAGGGGGGGACAGGCCGCCCTCTACGGCTACACCTTC. Translating it yields CAIRGGQAALYGYTF.

J is TRBJ2-2 and V is TRBV6-5; tentatively, D is TRBD1 (6 bases). The CDR3 sequence is 14 residues long. Trimming took off 5 bases at V and 4 bases at J, with 11 bases between the two ends. Germline V lookup: CDR1 MNHEY, CDR2 SVGAGI. The CDR3, as DNA: TGTGCCAGCAGTCACAACAGGGTCACCGGGGAGCTGTTTTTT. Translated, it gives CASSHNRVTGELFF.

The J gene is TRBJ2-7, the V gene TRBV18; 8 bases fit TRBD1. The CDR3 has 15 amino acids. Germline CDR1 is KGHSH and CDR2 is LQKENI. Trimming cost V 3 bases and J 2 bases; bases outside gene matches: 6. The CDR3 nucleotides are TGTGCCAGCTCACCTGGACAGGGTCTGGCCTACGAGCAGTACTTC. Translating it yields CASSPGQGLAYEQYF.

This chain connects TRBV7-2 to TRBJ2-1; the match to TRBD1 covers 12 bases. CDR3 length equals 16 residues. With 5 bases clipped from V and 5 bases from J, the junction kept 7 bases outside the gene matches. Germline CDR1 reads SGHTA; CDR2 reads FQGNSA. CDR3 coding DNA: TGTGCCAGCAGCCGCGCGGGACAGGGGGCCAACAATGAGCAGTTCTTC. Its translation: CASSRAGQGANNEQFF.

The chain carries TRBV28 and TRBJ2-1; tentatively, D is TRBD2 (5 bases). The length of the CDR3 is 11 residues. Germline V gene sequence: CDR1 MDHEN, CDR2 SYDVKM. The V and J ends lost 3 bases and 13 bases respectively, with 10 bases between them. The CDR3 sequence: CASSFPGNQFF. CDR3 nucleotide sequence: TGTGCCAGCAGTTTTCCGGGAAATCAGTTCTTC. Looking up the rest from reference TRBV28 and TRBJ2-1 gives the full variable domain: DVKVTQSSRYLVKRTGEKVFLECVQDMDHENMFWYRQDPGLGLRLIYFSYDVKMKEKGDIPEGYSVSREKKERFSLILESASTNQTSMYLCASSFPGNQFFGPGTRLTVL.

This clone is a singleton in its sample. This rearrangement joins TRBV3-1 (or the pseudogene TRBV3-2) to TRBJ2-7, with D possibly TRBD1 on 5 matching bases. V was trimmed by 5 bases and J by 2 bases, leaving 7 bases between them. The CDR3 is made up of 12 amino acids. Germline V CDR1 and CDR2: LGHDT, YNNKEL (reference sequence). The CDR3, as DNA: TGTGCCAGCAGCTTAGGGGCCTACGAGCAGTACGTC. Encoded protein: CASSLGAYEQYV.

The V and J genes are TRBV19 and TRBJ1-5; D perhaps matches TRBD1 (5 bases). The germline V and J ends were trimmed by 6 bases and 1 base, with 13 bases remaining between them. Germline CDR1 reads LNHDA; CDR2 reads SQIVND (reference sequence). The CDR3 loop spans 15 amino acids. The CDR3 nucleotides read TGTGCCAGTAGCCCCAGGGCAGAGAGCAATCAGCCCCAGCATTTT. Its translation is CASSPRAESNQPQHF.

V usage is TRBV5-6 and J usage is TRBJ1-6; 8 nucleotides agree with TRBD1. CDR1 is SGHDT, CDR2 YYEEEE, per germline. CDR3 length equals 14 residues. V gave up 0 bases and J gave up 9 bases; unmatched junction bases: 2. The CDR3 loop is CASSLGTGSSPLHF. The CDR3 bases are TGTGCCAGCAGCTTGGGGACAGGGAGTTCACCCCTCCACTTT. The full variable domain, with the rest looked up from reference TRBV5-6 and TRBJ1-6, is DAGVTQSPTHLIKTRGQQVTLRCSPKSGHDTVSWYQQALGQGPQFIFQYYEEEERQRGNFPDRFSGHQFPNYSSELNVNALLLGDSALYLCASSLGTGSSPLHFGNGTRLTVT.

The genes are TRBV3-1 (or the pseudogene TRBV3-2) and TRBJ2-3; D is uncertain. CDR1 and CDR2 (germline): LGHDT, YNNKEL (reference sequence). The V end was cut by 4 bases, the J end by 3 bases, with 20 bases between. This CDR3 comprises 17 residues. The CDR3 coding sequence is TGTGCCAGCAGCCTGTTTTCGGGTGGTCTCCGGACAGATACGCAGTATTTT. It translates to CASSLFSGGLRTDTQYF.

As DNA, the CDR3 is TGTGCCAGCAGCAAAACGTACGGTGAAAAACTGTTTTTT. It is translated as CASSKTYGEKLFF. This chain joins TRBV5-6 and TRBJ1-4; D unclear. CDR1 SGHDT and CDR2 YYEEEE come from the germline V gene. This CDR3 spans 13 amino acids. The germline V and J ends were trimmed by 4 bases and 7 bases, with 11 bases remaining between them.

This chain connects TRBV11-1 to TRBJ1-1; D not resolved. The germline CDR1 and CDR2 sequences are SGHAT and FQDESV (reference sequence). The CDR3 covers 14 residues. With 6 bases removed from V and 1 base from J, the gap between germline ends came to 12 bases. In DNA form, the CDR3 reads TGTGCCAGCAGTACGGGTCTGGCGAACACTGAAGCTTTCTTT. Residues: CASSTGLANTEAFF.

This sequence joins TRBV19 and TRBJ1-4, with 8 bases fitting TRBD1. Germline CDR1 reads LNHDA; CDR2 reads SQIVND (reference sequence). Trimming took 6 bases from V and 7 from J; bases not matched to a gene: 7. This CDR3 spans 14 amino acids. The CDR3 DNA reads as TGTGCCAGTAGCCGGGACAGGTTGAGTGAAAAACTGTTTTTT. Its protein product is CASSRDRLSEKLFF.

The V and J genes are TRBV3-1 (or the pseudogene TRBV3-2) and TRBJ2-1; possible D gene TRBD1, 6 bases. This CDR3 is 13 amino acids long. The V gene's germline CDR1 is LGHDT and CDR2 YNNKEL (reference sequence). The ends were cut back, 3 bases at V and 9 bases at J, with 12 bases in the middle. CDR3 amino acids: CASSHPTGPEQFF. Written as DNA, the CDR3 is TGTGCCAGCAGCCATCCAACAGGGCCTGAGCAGTTCTTC.